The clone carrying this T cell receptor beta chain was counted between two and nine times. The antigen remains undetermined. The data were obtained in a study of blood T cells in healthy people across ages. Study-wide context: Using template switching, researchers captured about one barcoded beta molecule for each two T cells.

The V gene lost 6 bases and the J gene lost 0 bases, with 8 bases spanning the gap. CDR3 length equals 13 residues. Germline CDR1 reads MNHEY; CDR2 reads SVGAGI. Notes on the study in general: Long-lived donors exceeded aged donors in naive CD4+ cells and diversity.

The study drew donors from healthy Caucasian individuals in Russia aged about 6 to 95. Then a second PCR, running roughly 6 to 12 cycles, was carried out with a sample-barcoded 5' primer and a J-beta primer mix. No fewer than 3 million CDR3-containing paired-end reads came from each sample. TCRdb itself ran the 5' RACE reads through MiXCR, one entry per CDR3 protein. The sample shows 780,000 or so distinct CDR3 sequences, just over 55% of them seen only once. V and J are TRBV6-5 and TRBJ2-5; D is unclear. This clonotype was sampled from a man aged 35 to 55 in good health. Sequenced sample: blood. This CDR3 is CASSLKYQETQYF. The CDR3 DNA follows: TGTGCCAGCAGCCTCAAGTACCAAGAGACCCAGTACTTC.